This T cell receptor beta chain was retrieved from a study of blood T cell repertoires in COVID-19 (dated by TCRdb to 2020 to 2021). Turning to the overall study: Samples covering the acute and convalescent phases of COVID-19 were provided by collaborators in the United States, Italy and Spain. The prospective study material was composed of cDNA or gDNA derived from T cells, B-cell-depleted T cells, or PBMCs. Deeply sampled blood TCRbeta repertoires from subjects exposed to, actively infected with, or recovered from COVID-19 were included in the dataset. The repertoires were made available in a free public database intended to serve as a resource for research on the immune response to SARS-CoV-2. The samples were drawn from the first 160 participants of the ongoing ImmuneRACE study and from 1,254 subjects provided by 6 global collaborators. Sample metadata almost always included a de-identified subject ID, COVID-19 status, age in years and sex. Where HLA class I and class II types were available, the types were taken from metadata supplied by the sample provider, not from assay-based typing. Overall study outcomes, separate from this receptor: The quantity of clinical and demographic metadata differed by source and by participant and was supplied without curation.

The immunoSEQ Assay, a bias-controlled multiplex PCR, was used to amplify TCRbeta CDR3 regions from genomic DNA. As for the authors' bioinformatics: Nucleated cell counts per sample were estimated from amplification of reference gene primers within the assay. To quantify the absolute abundance of each unique TCRbeta CDR3 rearrangement, sequence reads were collapsed and filtered. For each sample, productive Simpson clonality was calculated by taking the square root of Simpson's diversity index across productive rearrangements. In its TCRdb copy, this immuneACCESS table keeps in-frame sequences only and misses some clones. Where compared with another copy, unresolved V genes explain less than half of these, and the others have no known cause. V and J calls and clone size are given by that table; D and trimming were obtained from the DNA. The sample table holds about 250,000 clones, of which about 91% were seen once. The top ten clonotypes cover about 5.9% of the sample.

Concerning this clone: The target of this receptor is not known. No much larger clonotype is one base removed from it; base qualities were not supplied.

CDR1 and CDR2, per the germline V gene, are SGHTS and YDEGEE. The trim is 9 bases for V and 5 bases for J, with a gap of 17 bases between the germline ends. The CDR3, cysteine through phenylalanine, is 13 amino acids long. Solely the CDR3 DNA is kept, with 39 bases framed from the first base. At one collaborating source in Seattle, patients were enrolled during active infection and were followed longitudinally through the course of disease. Each collaborating institution followed its own protocols to collect whole blood in K2EDTA tubes. For TCRbeta analysis, collaborator samples were shipped as frozen whole blood, as isolated PBMCs, or as DNA extracted from either sample type.

Here the chain combines TRBV5-8 and TRBJ2-5, with no D gene named confidently. The source is a woman between 25 and 40 years old with COVID-19, enrolled during active disease. Sequenced material: peripheral blood. The sequence in DNA is TGTGCCACCGGATTTGGGCGAGTGGAGACCCAGTACTTC. The resulting protein is CATGFGRVETQYF.